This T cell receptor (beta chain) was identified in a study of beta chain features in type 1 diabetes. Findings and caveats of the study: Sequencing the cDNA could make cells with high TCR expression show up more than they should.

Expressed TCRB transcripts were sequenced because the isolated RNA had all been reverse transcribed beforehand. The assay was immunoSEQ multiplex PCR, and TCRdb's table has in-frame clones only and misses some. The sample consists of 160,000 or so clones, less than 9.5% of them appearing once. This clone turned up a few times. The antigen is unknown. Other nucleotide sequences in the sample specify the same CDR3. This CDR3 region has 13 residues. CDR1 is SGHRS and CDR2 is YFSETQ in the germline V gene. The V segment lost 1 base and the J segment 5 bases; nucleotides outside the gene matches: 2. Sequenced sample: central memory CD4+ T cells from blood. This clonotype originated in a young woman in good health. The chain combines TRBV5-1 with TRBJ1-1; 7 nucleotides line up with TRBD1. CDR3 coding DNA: TGCGCCAGCAGCTTGAACAGGGGAACTGAAGCTTTCTTT. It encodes CASSLNRGTEAFF.